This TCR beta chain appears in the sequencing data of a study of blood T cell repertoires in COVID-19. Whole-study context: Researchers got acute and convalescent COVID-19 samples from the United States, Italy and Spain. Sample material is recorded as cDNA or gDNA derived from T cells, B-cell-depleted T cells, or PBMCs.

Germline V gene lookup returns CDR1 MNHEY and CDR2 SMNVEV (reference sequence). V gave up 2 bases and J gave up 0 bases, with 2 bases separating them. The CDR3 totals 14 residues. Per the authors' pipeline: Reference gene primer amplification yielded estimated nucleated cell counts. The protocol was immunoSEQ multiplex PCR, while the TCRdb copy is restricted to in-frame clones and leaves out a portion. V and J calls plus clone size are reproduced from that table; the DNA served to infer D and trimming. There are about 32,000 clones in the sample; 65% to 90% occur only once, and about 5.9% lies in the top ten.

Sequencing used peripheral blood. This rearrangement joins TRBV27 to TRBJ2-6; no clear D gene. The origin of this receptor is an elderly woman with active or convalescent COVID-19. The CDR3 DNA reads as TGTGCCAGCAGTTTACGCTCTGGGGCCAACGTCCTGACTTTC. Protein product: CASSLRSGANVLTF.